The 26 T cell receptor beta chains below come from one sample, sequenced in a study of T-cell memory formation after mild COVID-19. TCRdb analysed the 5' RACE reads with MiXCR anew, one entry per CDR3 protein. This table holds 250,000 to 300,000 distinct CDR3 sequences, under 20% found once. Input material: PBMCs or a T cell subset sorted from them (not recorded which). Every receptor here comes from a man aged 18 to 30 who had mild COVID-19 (a few samples of this study predate the infection). Cell type and time point are not known.

This clonotype has only a few counts. The chain joins TRBV6-2 or TRBV6-3 to TRBJ2-1; tentatively, D is TRBD1 or TRBD2 (5 bases each). CDR3 length equals 11 residues. With 2 bases removed from V and 9 bases from J, the gap between germline ends came to 5 bases. CDR1 and CDR2 (germline): MNHEY, SVGEGT. CDR3 sequence: CASSYGGEQFF. DNA of the CDR3: TGTGCCAGCAGTTACGGGGGTGAGCAGTTCTTC.

The chain recombines TRBV5-1 with TRBJ2-3; tentative D call: TRBD1 (5 bases). Trimming left V 0 bases short and J 1 base short, with 9 bases between. Germline CDR1 reads SGHRS; CDR2 reads YFSETQ. The CDR3 contains 15 residues. The CDR3 spells CASSLEGWGTDTQYF. CDR3 nucleotides: TGCGCCAGCAGCTTGGAGGGGTGGGGCACAGATACGCAGTATTTT.

V and J are TRBV28 and TRBJ2-1, with a tentative D call TRBD2 (6 bases). The ends were cut back, 5 bases at V and 0 bases at J, with 8 bases in the middle. CDR1 and CDR2 from the germline V gene are MDHEN and SYDVKM. This CDR3 has 14 residues. The DNA for the CDR3 is TGTGCCAGCAGTATCGGGAGCTCCTACAATGAGCAGTTCTTC. Its protein product is CASSIGSSYNEQFF.

This clonotype was counted at least ten times. J is TRBJ2-3 and V is TRBV7-8, with D possibly being TRBD1 or TRBD2 (5 bases each). V lost 6 bases and J 0 bases, leaving 7 bases between the germline ends. Looked up from germline, CDR1 is SGHVS and CDR2 is FQNEAQ. The CDR3 covers 13 residues. The CDR3 DNA reads as TGTGCCAGCAGGTGGGGGAGCACAGATACGCAGTATTTT. Its protein is CASRWGSTDTQYF.

This clonotype was seen a handful of times. CDR3 in amino acids: CASSLDTQKAFF. The DNA for the CDR3 is TGCGCCAGCAGCTTGGACACACAGAAAGCTTTCTTT. The V and J genes are TRBV5-1 and TRBJ1-1, with D uncertain. The germline V gene encodes CDR1 SGHRS and CDR2 YFSETQ. The CDR3 consists of 12 residues. The V end lost 0 bases, the J end lost 9 bases, and 9 bases lay between the germline ends.

This clonotype was seen a few times. J is TRBJ2-5 and V is TRBV18, with TRBD2 matching over 7 bases. Germline V lookup: CDR1 KGHSH, CDR2 LQKENI. The trim removed 3 bases at V and 2 bases at J, leaving 3 bases unmatched. The CDR3 totals 14 residues. The CDR3, as DNA: TGTGCCAGCTCACCCGGAGCGGGGCAAGAGACCCAGTACTTC. Translated, it gives CASSPGAGQETQYF.

The chain joins TRBV6-5 to TRBJ2-3, with D possibly TRBD2 on 6 matching bases. Germline loops: CDR1 MNHEY, CDR2 SVGAGI. This CDR3 is built from 13 residues. Trimming removed 10 bases at V and 6 bases at J, with 17 bases between. CDR3 coding DNA: TGTGCCACATCGGAGGGCTACCCTGATACGCAGTATTTT. Protein: CATSEGYPDTQYF.

This clonotype was detected ten times or more. The rearrangement joins TRBV6-2 or TRBV6-3 to TRBJ2-7; D not resolved. The germline V gene has CDR1 MNHEY and CDR2 SVGEGT. This CDR3 is built from 9 residues. Trimming took off 7 bases at V and 9 bases at J, with 7 bases between the two ends. The CDR3 nucleotides are TGTGCCAGCACGCCGACGCAGTACGTC. Encoded protein: CASTPTQYV.

This clonotype was seen a few times. V gene TRBV24-1 combines with J gene TRBJ2-1; D is undetermined. The CDR3 is 17 amino acids. V was trimmed by 6 bases and J by 4 bases, leaving 21 bases between them. Germline CDR1 and CDR2: KGHDR and SFDVKD. CDR3 amino acids: CATSSSWGVGTYNEQFF. CDR3 sequence (DNA): TGTGCCACCAGTAGCTCCTGGGGTGTAGGTACGTACAATGAGCAGTTCTTC.

This clonotype appeared a few times. V is TRBV5-1 and J is TRBJ2-7; perhaps TRBD2 as D (6 bases). CDR3 length equals 14 residues. V lost 0 bases, J lost 2 bases, and 9 bases lay in between. Germline V lookup: CDR1 SGHRS, CDR2 YFSETQ. CDR3 DNA sequence: TGCGCCAGCAGCTTGGGAGCGGGCCCCTACGAGCAGTACTTC. This sequence encodes CASSLGAGPYEQYF.

This clonotype was seen a few times. The chain combines TRBV6-1 with TRBJ2-1, with D uncertain. V lost 4 bases, J lost 8 bases, and 15 bases lay in between. The CDR3 totals 14 residues. The V gene's germline CDR1 is MNHNS and CDR2 SASEGT. CDR3 residues: CASSVDFLVDEQFF. The CDR3 coding sequence is TGTGCCAGCAGTGTTGACTTCCTAGTGGATGAGCAGTTCTTC.

This clonotype has more than one count but fewer than ten. The chain carries TRBV9 and TRBJ1-5; the D gene is possibly TRBD1 (6 bases). V lost 3 bases and J 3 bases, leaving 25 bases between the germline ends. CDR1 is SGDLS, CDR2 YYNGEE, per germline. This CDR3 contains 19 residues. The CDR3 protein is CASSARPPKVWDNNQPQHF. CDR3 bases: TGTGCCAGCAGCGCCCGTCCCCCCAAGGTGTGGGACAACAATCAGCCCCAGCATTTT.

This clonotype has only a few counts. V is TRBV10-3 and J is TRBJ2-3, with a possible D match to TRBD2 (6 bases). Looked up from germline, CDR1 is ENHRY and CDR2 is SYGVKD. Trimming pared 3 bases from V and 0 bases from J, leaving 34 bases between. CDR3 size: 23 residues. The CDR3 coding sequence is TGTGCCATCAGTGATCCGGAGATCCCTTTAGCCGGGACTGTTCTCCGTAGCACAGATACGCAGTATTTT. This codes for CAISDPEIPLAGTVLRSTDTQYF.

The chain links TRBV6-1 to TRBJ1-3, with D maybe TRBD1 (6 bases). CDR1 MNHNS and CDR2 SASEGT come from the germline V gene. Trimming stripped 0 bases from V and 4 bases from J, with 10 bases between. The CDR3 totals 15 residues. CDR3 sequence (DNA): TGTGCCAGCAGTGAAGCCGGGACAACCGGAAACACCATATATTTT. Protein sequence: CASSEAGTTGNTIYF.

This clonotype has a handful of counts. The rearrangement uses TRBV5-1 and TRBJ1-1, with 8 bases identical to TRBD1. This CDR3 is built from 12 residues. Germline-derived CDR1 and CDR2 are SGHRS and YFSETQ. V lost 2 bases and J lost 7; bases outside the gene matches: 1. CDR3 in DNA: TGCGCCAGCAGCTTCGACAGGGGTGAAGCTTTCTTT. Protein sequence: CASSFDRGEAFF.

CDR3 DNA: TGTGCCAGCAGTGCAGAAACGACGCAGTATTTT. It specifies CASSAETTQYF. This chain links TRBV6-1 with TRBJ2-3; no firm D call. V was trimmed by 4 bases and J by 9 bases, leaving 8 bases between them. Germline CDR1 is MNHNS and CDR2 is SASEGT. The CDR3 length is 11 residues.

The chain employs TRBV6-2 or TRBV6-3 and TRBJ2-2, with D perhaps assigned TRBD1 or TRBD2 (6 bases each). V dropped 5 bases and J dropped 7 bases, with 20 bases sitting between them. Germline V gene sequence: CDR1 MNHEY, CDR2 SVGEGT. The CDR3 has 16 residues. The CDR3 loop reads CASSPHRGARFGELFF. The CDR3 DNA is TGTGCCAGCAGTCCCCATAGGGGGGCGCGGTTCGGGGAGCTGTTTTTT.

This clonotype has a handful of counts. V usage is TRBV7-6 and J usage is TRBJ1-5; 11 bases agree with TRBD1. This CDR3 spans 16 amino acids. V dropped 5 bases and J dropped 7; count of bases not matched to a gene: 10. Germline V lookup: CDR1 SGHVS, CDR2 FNYEAQ. CDR3 in DNA: TGTGCCAGCAGCCAACATCCGGGACAGGGGGGCCAGCCCCAGCATTTT. Protein product: CASSQHPGQGGQPQHF. Looking up the rest from reference TRBV7-6 and TRBJ1-5 gives the full variable domain: GAGVSQSPRYKVTKRGQDVALRCDPISGHVSLYWYRQALGQGPEFLTYFNYEAQQDKSGLPNDRFSAERPEGSISTLTIQRTEQRDSAMYRCASSQHPGQGGQPQHFGDGTRLSIL.

The chain employs TRBV5-5 and TRBJ1-4; tentatively, D is TRBD1 (6 bases). There are 14 residues in the CDR3. The ends were cut back, 2 bases at V and 7 bases at J, with 12 bases in the middle. Per the germline V gene, CDR1 is SGHKS and CDR2 is YYEKEE (reference sequence). CDR3 amino acids: CASSLWQGGEKLFF. In DNA, the CDR3 is TGTGCCAGCAGCTTATGGCAAGGGGGTGAAAAACTGTTTTTT.

The sample holds a few counts of this clonotype. The rearrangement links TRBV4-3 to TRBJ1-1; no definite D call. The CDR3 has 17 amino acids. CDR1 and CDR2 from the germline V gene are LGHNA and YSLEER. The ends were cut back, 0 bases at V and 5 bases at J, with 19 bases in the middle. CDR3 nucleotide sequence: TGCGCCAGCAGCCAAGATGAACACGACTCCCGAGGGACTGAAGCTTTCTTT. Protein product: CASSQDEHDSRGTEAFF.

The chain is built from TRBV4-3 and TRBJ1-5; weak D call: TRBD1 (6 bases). CDR3 length: 15 residues. CDR1 is LGHNA, CDR2 YSLEER, per germline. The ends were cut back, 0 bases at V and 4 bases at J, with 10 bases in the middle. CDR3 amino acids: CASSQEDRGNQPQHF. The CDR3 DNA follows: TGCGCCAGCAGCCAAGAGGACAGAGGAAATCAGCCCCAGCATTTT.

This clonotype appeared a few times. The CDR3 region is CASRTTGNTGELFF. CDR3 DNA sequence: TGTGCCAGCAGGACCACAGGGAACACCGGGGAGCTGTTTTTT. The V call is TRBV12-3 or TRBV12-4, the J call TRBJ2-2, with a weak D call TRBD1 (5 bases). V was trimmed by 6 bases and J by 1 base, leaving 9 bases between them. The length of the CDR3 is 14 residues.

The chain combines TRBV7-3 with TRBJ2-1; D unresolved. The CDR3 loop spans 13 amino acids. Germline CDR1 is SGHTA and CDR2 is FQGTGA. V was cut by 5 bases and J by 8 bases, with 13 bases left in between. Here the CDR3 DNA reads TGTGCCAGCAGCCCACGAAACGGCTATGAGCAGTTCTTC. Its protein is CASSPRNGYEQFF.

The V and J genes are TRBV20-1 and TRBJ1-6, with 9 nucleotides matching TRBD1. The ends lost 4 bases at V and 6 bases at J; junction bases unmatched: 7. The CDR3 runs 15 residues. The germline CDR1 and CDR2 sequences are DFQATT and SNEGSKA (reference sequence). CDR3 DNA: TGCAGTGCTAAGGGGACAGGGATGGGTAATTCACCCCTCCACTTT. Its translation is CSAKGTGMGNSPLHF.

The V gene is TRBV4-3, the J gene TRBJ2-7, with unresolved D. Trimming took off 1 base at V and 6 bases at J, with 10 bases between the two ends. The CDR3 has 13 residues. Looked up from germline, CDR1 is LGHNA and CDR2 is YSLEER. The CDR3 DNA reads as TGCGCCAGCAGCCAAGGGCCGGGCGGCGAGCAGTACTTC. Encoded protein: CASSQGPGGEQYF.

This clonotype was detected a few times. V and J are TRBV6-2 or TRBV6-3 and TRBJ1-1; D is unclear. Trimming removed 6 bases from V and 4 bases from J, with 6 bases in between. Germline V gene sequence: CDR1 MNHEY, CDR2 SVGEGT. The CDR3 contains 11 residues. The CDR3 nucleotides read TGTGCCAGCAGCCTAAGCACTGAAGCTTTCTTT. Protein sequence: CASSLSTEAFF.